A selection of T cell receptor beta chains follows, all from one sample in a study of T cells after somatic rescue of genetic block. Method: immunoSEQ multiplex PCR; TCRdb's copy keeps in-frame clones and lacks some. Altogether 65,000 to 70,000 clones are present, about 91% being singletons, with the ten largest covering approximately 3%. Source material: peripheral blood mononuclear cells (PBMCs). These receptor sequences come from a man in his forties. Each CDR3 is given with its conserved first and last residue. A D gene is named only where the DNA matches it firmly. Size tells how often a clone was seen (once, few, many) or the class of an expanded clone, and some rows leave it out.

J gene,D gene,V gene,clone size,CDR3 protein,CDR3 DNA
TRBJ2-6,TRBD2,TRBV5-1,NA,CASSLGLAGPGSSGANVLTF,TGCGCCAGCAGCTTGGGACTAGCGGGGCCCGGGAGCTCTGGGGCCAACGTCCTGACTTTC
TRBJ2-3,TRBD2,TRBV5-6,once,CASSLSGRTDTQYF,TGTGCCAGCAGCTTGAGCGGGAGAACAGATACGCAGTATTTT
TRBJ2-5,TRBD2,TRBV11-2,NA,CASSLTLTGGQETQYF,TGTGCCAGCAGCCTAACCTTGACGGGAGGGCAAGAGACCCAGTACTTC
TRBJ1-1,TRBD1,TRBV29-1,once,CSVVNTGGNTEAFF,TGCAGCGTTGTAAATACAGGGGGCAACACTGAAGCTTTCTTT
TRBJ1-1,NA,TRBV5-1,NA,CASSDGTQVVFF,TGCGCCAGCAGCGACGGGACTCAGGTGGTTTTCTTT
TRBJ2-7,TRBD1,TRBV7-2,NA,CASSLSAGGFYEQYF,TGTGCCAGCAGCTTATCGGCAGGGGGCTTTTACGAGCAGTACTTC
TRBJ2-5,TRBD1,TRBV19,NA,CASSIHQQGAGETQYF,TGTGCCAGTAGTATCCACCAACAGGGGGCGGGTGAGACCCAGTACTTC
TRBJ2-5,NA,TRBV5-6,NA,CASSLGGSTQYF,TGTGCCAGCAGCTTGGGTGGTTCGACCCAGTACTTC
TRBJ1-6,NA,TRBV28,once,CASSPTEGMNSPLHF,TGTGCCAGCAGCCCGACCGAGGGCATGAATTCACCCCTCCACTTT
TRBJ1-3,NA,TRBV19,NA,CASSIGRVGSGNTIYF,TGTGCCAGTAGTATAGGACGCGTGGGCTCTGGAAACACCATATATTTT
TRBJ1-5,NA,TRBV7-6,few,CASSLSNAGAGQPQHF,TGTGCCAGCAGCCTTAGTAACGCTGGGGCGGGACAGCCCCAGCATTTT
TRBJ1-2,NA,TRBV28,NA,CASSLRRTIYGYTF,TGTGCCAGCAGTTTGCGGCGTACAATCTATGGCTACACCTTC
TRBJ2-2,NA,TRBV5-1,NA,CASSGGRNTGELFF,TGCGCCAGCAGCGGCGGACGAAACACCGGGGAGCTGTTTTTT
TRBJ2-3,NA,TRBV2,NA,CASSVARSTDTQYF,TGTGCCAGCAGCGTCGCCCGCAGCACAGATACGCAGTATTTT
TRBJ2-1,NA,TRBV6-5,NA,CASRGPSSYNEQFF,TGTGCCAGCAGGGGACCGAGCTCCTACAATGAGCAGTTCTTC
TRBJ1-1,NA,TRBV7-9,NA,CASSPVDRRKAFF,TGTGCCAGCAGCCCGGTTGACAGGAGGAAAGCTTTCTTT
TRBJ1-5,NA,TRBV1,NA,CTSSLRQGIDQPQHF,TGCACCAGCAGCTTAAGACAGGGGATAGATCAGCCCCAGCATTTT
TRBJ1-1,NA,TRBV19,NA,CASSILGGGPNTEAFF,TGTGCCAGTAGTATTCTTGGGGGCGGCCCGAACACTGAAGCTTTCTTT
TRBJ1-5,TRBD1,TRBV19,few,CASSIRSGGEQPQHF,TGTGCCAGTAGTATTAGATCAGGGGGCGAACAGCCCCAGCATTTT
TRBJ2-7,NA,TRBV6-5,NA,CASSYGQGIYEQYF,TGTGCCAGCAGTTACGGCCAGGGTATCTACGAGCAGTACTTC